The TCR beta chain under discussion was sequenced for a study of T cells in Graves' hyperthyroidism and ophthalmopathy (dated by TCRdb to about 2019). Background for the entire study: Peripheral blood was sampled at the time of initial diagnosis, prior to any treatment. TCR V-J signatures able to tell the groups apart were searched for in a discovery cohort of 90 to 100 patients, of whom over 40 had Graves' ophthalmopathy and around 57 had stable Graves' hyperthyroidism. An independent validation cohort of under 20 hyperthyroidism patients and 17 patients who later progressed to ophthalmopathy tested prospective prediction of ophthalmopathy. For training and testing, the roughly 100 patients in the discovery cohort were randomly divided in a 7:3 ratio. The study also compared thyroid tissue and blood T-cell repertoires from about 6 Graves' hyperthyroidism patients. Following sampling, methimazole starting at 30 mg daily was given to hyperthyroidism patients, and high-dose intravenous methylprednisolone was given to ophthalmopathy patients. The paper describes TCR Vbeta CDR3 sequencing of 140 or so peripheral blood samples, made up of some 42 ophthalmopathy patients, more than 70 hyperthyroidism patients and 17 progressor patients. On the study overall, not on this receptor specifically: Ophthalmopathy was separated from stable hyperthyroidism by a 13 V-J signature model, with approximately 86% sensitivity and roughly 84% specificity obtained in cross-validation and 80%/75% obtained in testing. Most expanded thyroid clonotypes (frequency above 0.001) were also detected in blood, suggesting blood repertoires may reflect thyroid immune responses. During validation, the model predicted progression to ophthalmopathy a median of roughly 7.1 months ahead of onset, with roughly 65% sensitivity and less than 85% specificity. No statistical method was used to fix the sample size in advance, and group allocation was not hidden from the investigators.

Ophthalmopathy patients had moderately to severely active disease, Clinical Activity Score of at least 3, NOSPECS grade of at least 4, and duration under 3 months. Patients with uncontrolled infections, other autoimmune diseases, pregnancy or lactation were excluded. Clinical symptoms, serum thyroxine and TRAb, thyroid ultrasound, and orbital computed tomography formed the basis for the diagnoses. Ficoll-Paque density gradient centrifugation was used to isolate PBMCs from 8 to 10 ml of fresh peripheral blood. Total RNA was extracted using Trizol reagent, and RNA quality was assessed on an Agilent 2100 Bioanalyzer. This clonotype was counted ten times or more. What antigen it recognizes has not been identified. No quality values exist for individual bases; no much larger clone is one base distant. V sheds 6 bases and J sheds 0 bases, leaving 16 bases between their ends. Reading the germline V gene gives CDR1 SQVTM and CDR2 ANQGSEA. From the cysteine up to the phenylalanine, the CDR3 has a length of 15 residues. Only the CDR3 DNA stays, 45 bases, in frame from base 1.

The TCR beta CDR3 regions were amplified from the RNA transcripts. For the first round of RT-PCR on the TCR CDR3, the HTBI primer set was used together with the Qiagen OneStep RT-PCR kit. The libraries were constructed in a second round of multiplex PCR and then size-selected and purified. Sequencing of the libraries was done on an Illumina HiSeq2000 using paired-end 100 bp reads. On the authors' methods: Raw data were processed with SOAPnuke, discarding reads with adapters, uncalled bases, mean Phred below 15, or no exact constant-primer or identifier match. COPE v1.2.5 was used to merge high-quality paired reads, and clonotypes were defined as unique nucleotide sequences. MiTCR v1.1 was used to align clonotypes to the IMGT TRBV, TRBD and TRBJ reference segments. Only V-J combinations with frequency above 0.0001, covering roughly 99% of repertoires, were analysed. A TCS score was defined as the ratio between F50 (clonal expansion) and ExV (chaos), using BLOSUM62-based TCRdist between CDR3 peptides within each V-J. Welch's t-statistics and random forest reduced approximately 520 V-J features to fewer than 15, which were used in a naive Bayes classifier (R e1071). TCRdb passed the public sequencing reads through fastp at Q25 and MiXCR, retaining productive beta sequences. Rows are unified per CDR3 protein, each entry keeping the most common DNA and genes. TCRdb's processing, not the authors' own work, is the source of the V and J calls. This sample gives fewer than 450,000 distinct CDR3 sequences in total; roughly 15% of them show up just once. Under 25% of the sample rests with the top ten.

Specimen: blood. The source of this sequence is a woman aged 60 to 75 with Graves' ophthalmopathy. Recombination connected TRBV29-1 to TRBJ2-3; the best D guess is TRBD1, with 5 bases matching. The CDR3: CSVATVGASTDTQYF. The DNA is TGCAGCGTGGCTACGGTAGGGGCGAGCACAGATACGCAGTATTTT.